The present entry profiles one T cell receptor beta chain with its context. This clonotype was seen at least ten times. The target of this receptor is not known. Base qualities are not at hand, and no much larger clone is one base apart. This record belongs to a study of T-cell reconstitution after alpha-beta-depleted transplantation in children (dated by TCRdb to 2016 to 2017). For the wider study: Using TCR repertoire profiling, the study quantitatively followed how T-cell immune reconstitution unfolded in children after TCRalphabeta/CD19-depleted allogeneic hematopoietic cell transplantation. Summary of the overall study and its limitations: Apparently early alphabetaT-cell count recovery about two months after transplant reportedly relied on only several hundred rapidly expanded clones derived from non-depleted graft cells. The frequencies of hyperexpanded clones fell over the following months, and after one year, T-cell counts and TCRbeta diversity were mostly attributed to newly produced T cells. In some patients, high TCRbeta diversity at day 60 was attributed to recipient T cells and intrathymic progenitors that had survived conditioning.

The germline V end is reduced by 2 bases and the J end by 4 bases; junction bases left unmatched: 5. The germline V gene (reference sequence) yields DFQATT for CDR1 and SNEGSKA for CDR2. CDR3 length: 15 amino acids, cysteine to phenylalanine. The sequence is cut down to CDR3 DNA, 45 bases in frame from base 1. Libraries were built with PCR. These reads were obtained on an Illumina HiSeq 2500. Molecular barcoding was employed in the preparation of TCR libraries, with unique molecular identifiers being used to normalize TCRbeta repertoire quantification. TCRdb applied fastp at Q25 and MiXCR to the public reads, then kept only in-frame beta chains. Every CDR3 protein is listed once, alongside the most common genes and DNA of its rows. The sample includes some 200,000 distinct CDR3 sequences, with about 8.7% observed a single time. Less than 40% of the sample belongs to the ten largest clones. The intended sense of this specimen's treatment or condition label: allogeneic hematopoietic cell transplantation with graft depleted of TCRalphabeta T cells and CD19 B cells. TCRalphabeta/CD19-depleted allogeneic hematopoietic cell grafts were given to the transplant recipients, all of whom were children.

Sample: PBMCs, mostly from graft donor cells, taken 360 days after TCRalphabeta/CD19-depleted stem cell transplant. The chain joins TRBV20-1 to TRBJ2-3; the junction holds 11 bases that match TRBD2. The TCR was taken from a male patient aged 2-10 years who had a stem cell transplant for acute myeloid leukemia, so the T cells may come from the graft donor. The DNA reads TGCAGTGCTAGAACTAGCGGGAGTAGGGCAGATACGCAGTATTTT. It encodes CSARTSGSRADTQYF.